The sequence of this T cell receptor beta chain was determined in a study of CD8 T cells in ankylosing spondylitis. Germline assignment: CDR1 LGHNA and CDR2 YNFKEQ. The CDR3 totals 12 residues. With 4 bases removed from V and 6 bases from J, the gap between germline ends came to 6 bases. As for this clonotype: No antigen is known for it.

Study-wide results and caveats: Disease-associated clones were CD8+ and fairly uncommon in peripheral blood. Seemingly characteristic of ankylosing spondylitis blood was a TCR beta motif consisting of several highly homologous variants. Significant enrichment of disease-linked clones was reported in matched ankylosing spondylitis synovial fluid.

TCRdb fed the 5' RACE reads into MiXCR, producing one record per CDR3 protein. There are about 340,000 distinct CDR3 sequences in the sample; approximately 8.2% occur only once, and roughly 15% lies in the top ten. The rearrangement joins TRBV4-2 to TRBJ2-2; D gene ambiguous. Sequencing was done on a sample of blood, either unsorted or a sorted T cell fraction (not recorded which). The receptor's source is a male donor with ankylosing spondylitis. CDR3 residues: CASSPQSGELFF. The CDR3 DNA reads TGTGCCAGCAGCCCCCAGTCCGGGGAGCTGTTTTTT.